There are a few counts of the clone carrying this T cell receptor beta chain. Its antigen remains unknown. Extracted RNA was reverse transcribed, and the resulting cDNA served as sequencing template. Profiled with immunoSEQ multiplex PCR; TCRdb holds only in-frame clones, not every one. The repertoire holds about 100,000 clones, with 44% as singletons. This entry comes from a study of CD8+ T cells in alopecia areata. On the study more broadly: Oral tofacitinib, 5 to 10 mg twice daily, was given in an open-label trial. Whole-study findings and limits: Tofacitinib delivered significant drops in scalp clonality and in expanded CD8+ clones among the top 100.

The treatment here: oral pan-JAK inhibitor, 5-10 mg twice daily. Peripheral blood, together with lesional scalp punch biopsies, was collected from alopecia areata patients. Germline V lookup: CDR1 SQVTM, CDR2 ANQGSEA. CDR3 size: 13 residues. V lost 2 bases, J lost 10 bases, and 15 bases lay in between. The chain links TRBV29-1 to TRBJ2-1; maybe TRBD1 (6 bases). This TCR derives from a human donor with alopecia areata. The sequenced sample was CD8+ T cells sorted from blood, obtained at week 24, from a patient treated with tofacitinib. CDR3 bases: TGCAGCGTTGAACTCACAGGGAATACGGAGCAGTTCTTC. It specifies CSVELTGNTEQFF.